What follows describes a single T cell receptor (beta chain). Clones were read by immunoSEQ multiplex PCR, and TCRdb kept only the in-frame ones, dropping some. The table records roughly 100,000 clones, roughly 85% of them present only once. The data were taken from a study of blood T cell repertoires in COVID-19. In the study overall: The United States, Italy and Spain supplied acute and convalescent COVID-19 samples.

The TCR sequence derives from a woman aged 80 or over with acute or convalescent COVID-19. Input material: peripheral blood.

CDR3 sequence: CSAPTYNEQFF. The CDR3 DNA follows: TGCAGTGCACCTACCTACAATGAGCAGTTCTTC. This sequence joins TRBV20-1 and TRBJ2-1; D is ambiguous. Germline V gives CDR1 DFQATT, CDR2 SNEGSKA (reference sequence). This CDR3 has 11 residues. V dropped 6 bases and J dropped 2 bases, with 5 bases sitting between them.